This T cell receptor (beta chain) appears in the sequencing data of a study of blood T cell repertoires in COVID-19. Study overall: Whether acute or convalescent, the COVID-19 samples came from the United States, Italy and Spain. The cDNA or gDNA used as material had been derived from T cells, B-cell-depleted T cells, or PBMCs.

Original handling: The authors estimated nucleated cell counts from reference gene primer amplification. The method was immunoSEQ multiplex PCR; TCRdb's version includes in-frame clones alone and lacks a portion of them. The DNA was the basis for D and trimming; V, J and clone size are from that table. The sample has about 60,000 clones; around four fifths are singletons. The CDR3 loop spans 15 amino acids. V was pared by 2 bases and J by 8 bases, with 9 bases of the junction left unmatched. The germline V gene has CDR1 SGHRS and CDR2 YFSETQ. The sequence was collected from a human donor in a cohort sampled during active COVID-19. This chain links TRBV5-1 with TRBJ2-1, with TRBD2 matching over 8 bases. Sequencing input: peripheral blood. The CDR3: CASSLLPSGGDEQFF. The CDR3 coding sequence is TGCGCCAGCAGCTTATTACCCAGCGGGGGTGATGAGCAGTTCTTC. Together with reference TRBV5-1 and TRBJ2-1, the CDR3 gives the full variable domain: KAGVTQTPRYLIKTRGQQVTLSCSPISGHRSVSWYQQTPGQGLQFLFEYFSETQRNKGNFPGRFSGRQFSNSRSEMNVSTLELGDSALYLCASSLLPSGGDEQFFGPGTRLTVL.